This T cell receptor beta chain was recorded in a study of blood T cell repertoires in COVID-19. This clone was seen once. The repertoire was sequenced with immunoSEQ multiplex PCR; TCRdb's copy has only in-frame clones and lacks some. The data show around 200,000 clones, with 80% seen just once and 4.5% to 7% held by the top ten. This CDR3 has 17 amino acids. Germline V gene sequence: CDR1 SNHLY, CDR2 FYNNEI. V was shortened by 4 bases and J by 0 bases, with 18 bases between the two germline ends. The source of this sequence is an older woman with acute or convalescent COVID-19. The J gene is TRBJ1-2, the V gene TRBV2; D uncertain. Sequenced material: peripheral blood. CDR3 sequence (DNA): TGTGCCAGCAGTGCCGTGAAGCTCCCTTTGGCTAACTATGGCTACACCTTC. Protein product: CASSAVKLPLANYGYTF.